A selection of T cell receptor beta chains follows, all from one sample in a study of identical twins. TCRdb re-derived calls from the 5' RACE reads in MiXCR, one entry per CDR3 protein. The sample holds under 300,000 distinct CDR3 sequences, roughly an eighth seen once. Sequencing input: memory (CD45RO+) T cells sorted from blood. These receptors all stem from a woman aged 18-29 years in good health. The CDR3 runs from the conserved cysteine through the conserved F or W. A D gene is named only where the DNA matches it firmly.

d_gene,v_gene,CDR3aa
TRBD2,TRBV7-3,CASSFGLVPDTQYF
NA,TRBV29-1,CSAEGVAKNIQYF
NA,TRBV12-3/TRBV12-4,CASSPEGTYEQYF
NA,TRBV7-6,CASSLVGDEDIQYF
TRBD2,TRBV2,CASALAGTTDTQYF
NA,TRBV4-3,CASSQRAEGHQPQHF
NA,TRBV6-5,CASSYTGNYGNTIYF
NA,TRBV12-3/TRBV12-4,CASTLGRGPDNEQFF
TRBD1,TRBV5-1,CASQGGALGYGYTF
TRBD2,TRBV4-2,CASSQKFLAGGVLETQYF
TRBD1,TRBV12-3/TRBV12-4,CASSSTGGIREKLFF
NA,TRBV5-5,CASSLQGRSYEQYF
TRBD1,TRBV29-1,CSVLTGDNSPLHF
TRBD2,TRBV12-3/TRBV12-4,CASSLSVASGGLETQYF
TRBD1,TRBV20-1,CSAVILGQGQETQYF
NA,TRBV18,CASSPSTTVNQPQHF
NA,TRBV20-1,CSASLRGSSNTGELFF
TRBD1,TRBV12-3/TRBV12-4,CASRPTGGAGNQPQHF
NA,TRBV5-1,CASSLGQADEQFF
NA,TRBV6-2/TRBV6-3,CASSRGTRPPREQYF
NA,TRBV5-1,CASSIGGTGRITEAFF
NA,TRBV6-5,CASSYSGEAGNTIYF
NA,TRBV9,CASSGPVGNGYTF
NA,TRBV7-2,CASNPMGFGYEQYF
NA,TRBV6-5,CASSYSSERETQYF
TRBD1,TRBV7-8,CASSFRGWDEAFF
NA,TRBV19,CASSARDILYGYTF
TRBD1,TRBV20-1,CSARGRGRDYGYTF
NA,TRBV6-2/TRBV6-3,CASHSAGHSYEQYF
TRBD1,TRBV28,CASTGLGQGGTEAFF
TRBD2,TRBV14,CASSQDFVREGYEQFF
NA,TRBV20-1,CSARDGSDRRVF
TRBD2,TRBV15,CATSRDRGSGSRYF
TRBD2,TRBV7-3,CASSSNAAGGLFF
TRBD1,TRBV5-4,CASSPGQRNTEAFF
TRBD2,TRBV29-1,CSVGAGGYEQYF
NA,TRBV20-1,CSARDLVGEQFF
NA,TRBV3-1,CASSQWTGNTEAFF
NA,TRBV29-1,CSVLERGKEYEQYF
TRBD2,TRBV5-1,CASSPEAGVGDTQYF
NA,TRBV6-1,CASSEAGGSAFF
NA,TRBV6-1,CASSEEEGGGGKYGYTF
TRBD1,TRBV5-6,CASSPAGGAGNEQFF
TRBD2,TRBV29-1,CSVTSGSEQYF
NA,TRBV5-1,CASSPHFADTYNEQFF
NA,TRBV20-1,CSASRWGVSYNEQFF
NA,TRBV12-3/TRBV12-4,CASGGALNEKLFF
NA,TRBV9,CASSAGVLGPQHF